This passage covers 32 T cell receptor beta chains from one sample sequenced in a study of blood T cells in healthy people across ages. PCR was performed a second time for about 6 to 11 cycles using a sample-barcoded 5' primer and a J-beta primer mix. MiXCR was run by TCRdb on the 5' RACE reads, yielding one entry per CDR3 protein. Of roughly 1.7 million distinct CDR3 sequences in the sample, about 31% were seen once. Sequencing used blood. These receptors were collected from a woman in her 30s in good health.

The chain uses TRBV10-1 and TRBJ2-3; the match to TRBD1 covers 7 bases. Losses at the gene ends were 8 bases for V and 0 bases for J; bases not matched to a gene: 8. The CDR3 has 15 residues. The germline V gene has CDR1 WNHNN and CDR2 SYGVQD (reference sequence). The CDR3 protein is CASGHRGISTDTQYF. The CDR3 DNA sequence: TGCGCCAGCGGACACAGGGGAATAAGCACAGATACGCAGTATTTT.

In this sample, this clonotype turned up a few times. The V call is TRBV3-1, the J call TRBJ2-7; perhaps TRBD2 as D (6 bases). The CDR3 is made up of 14 amino acids. Germline values: CDR1 LGHDT, CDR2 YNNKEL (reference sequence). V was pared by 4 bases and J by 3 bases, with 13 bases between. The CDR3 is CASSPMWEDYEQYF. The CDR3 nucleotides read TGTGCCAGCAGCCCCATGTGGGAGGACTACGAGCAGTACTTC.

This chain joins TRBV3-1 and TRBJ2-1, with D maybe TRBD2 (6 bases). CDR3 length: 15 amino acids. Deletions cut 1 base from V and 9 bases from J, with 16 bases between. CDR1 LGHDT and CDR2 YNNKEL come from the germline V gene (reference sequence). The CDR3 spells CASSQALHLGGEQFF. The CDR3 DNA reads as TGTGCCAGCAGCCAAGCACTCCACTTGGGGGGTGAGCAGTTCTTC.

The chain uses TRBV14 and TRBJ2-1; D might be TRBD2 (5 bases). The CDR3 has 16 residues. Germline V CDR1 and CDR2: SGHDN, FVKESK. Trimming took off 0 bases at V and 2 bases at J, with 11 bases between the two ends. The CDR3 nucleotides are TGTGCCAGCAGCCAAGAATGGACTGGGGCCTACAATGAGCAGTTCTTC. It translates to CASSQEWTGAYNEQFF. Looking up the rest from reference TRBV14 and TRBJ2-1 gives the full variable domain: EAGVTQFPSHSVIEKGQTVTLRCDPISGHDNLYWYRRVMGKEIKFLLHFVKESKQDESGMPNNRFLAERTGGTYSTLKVQPAELEDSGVYFCASSQEWTGAYNEQFFGPGTRLTVL.

This clonotype has a count of ten or more. This chain joins TRBV20-1 and TRBJ2-7; TRBD1 matches 8 bases. The CDR3 totals 14 residues. The V gene's germline CDR1 is DFQATT and CDR2 SNEGSKA (reference sequence). V dropped 3 bases and J dropped 4; count of bases not matched to a gene: 8. The CDR3 here is CSASSGQGVYEQYF. In DNA form, the CDR3 reads TGCAGTGCTAGTAGCGGACAGGGAGTTTACGAGCAGTACTTC.

The J gene is TRBJ2-7, the V gene TRBV13; the D gene is possibly TRBD1 (6 bases). From germline, CDR1 is PRHDT and CDR2 FYEKMQ (reference sequence). With 5 bases removed from V and 0 bases from J, the gap between germline ends came to 11 bases. The length of the CDR3 is 14 residues. The DNA of the CDR3 is TGTGCCAGCAGCCCTAGGGGGATCTCCTACGAGCAGTACTTC. It translates to CASSPRGISYEQYF.

This rearrangement joins TRBV7-9 to TRBJ2-6, with unresolved D. The CDR3 runs to 18 residues. Trimming pared 4 bases from V and 1 base from J, leaving 17 bases between. Germline-derived CDR1 and CDR2 are SEHNR and FQNEAQ (reference sequence). CDR3 DNA sequence: TGTGCCAGCAGCTCGTGGTCGCGTAGTTTATCTGGGGCCAACGTCCTGACTTTC. Protein product: CASSSWSRSLSGANVLTF.

The chain couples TRBV4-1 to TRBJ2-1; 8 bases are a match to TRBD2. V was clipped by 2 bases and J by 4 bases; unmatched bases: 4. CDR3 length equals 15 residues. The V gene's germline CDR1 is MGHRA and CDR2 YSYEKL. The CDR3 region is CASSQHGLAYNEQFF. DNA of the CDR3: TGCGCCAGCAGCCAACACGGACTAGCTTACAATGAGCAGTTCTTC.

This clonotype was seen a few times. The rearrangement uses TRBV5-6 and TRBJ2-7, with D maybe TRBD2 (6 bases). The CDR3 has 15 residues. V gave up 3 bases and J gave up 5 bases, with 18 bases separating them. Germline values: CDR1 SGHDT, CDR2 YYEEEE. The CDR3 protein is CASSYRQGLLHEQYF. The CDR3 DNA reads TGTGCCAGCAGCTATCGCCAAGGACTACTACACGAGCAGTACTTC.

The sample holds many counts of this clonotype. The genes are TRBV12-3 or TRBV12-4 and TRBJ2-5; 7 positions match TRBD1. Trimming cost V 6 bases and J 1 base; bases outside gene matches: 5. This CDR3 region has 14 residues. CDR3 sequence (DNA): TGTGCCAGCAGCCATACAGGGGCCCAAGAGACCCAGTACTTC. Its protein is CASSHTGAQETQYF.

The chain joins TRBV9 to TRBJ2-3, with 13 bases aligning to TRBD2. The V and J ends lost 5 bases and 2 bases, in that order; junction bases with no gene match: 11. The CDR3 contains 18 residues. Germline V gene data show CDR1 as SGDLS and CDR2 as YYNGEE. The chain's CDR3 is CASSPGLAGALDTDTQYF. CDR3 DNA: TGTGCCAGCAGTCCCGGACTAGCGGGGGCCCTTGACACAGATACGCAGTATTTT. The full variable domain, in which reference TRBV9 and TRBJ2-3 provide the parts outside the CDR3, is DSGVTQTPKHLITATGQRVTLRCSPRSGDLSVYWYQQSLDQGLQFLIQYYNGEERAKGNILERFSAQQFPDLHSELNLSSLELGDSALYFCASSPGLAGALDTDTQYFGPGTRLTVL.

This clonotype was counted between two and nine times. The chain links TRBV7-2 to TRBJ1-1; weak D call: TRBD1 (6 bases). This CDR3 is 18 amino acids long. Germline CDR1 is SGHTA and CDR2 is FQGNSA. Trimming took off 6 bases at V and 3 bases at J, with 26 bases between the two ends. The chain's CDR3 is CASSHVLRRKQGDTEAFF. The DNA for the CDR3 is TGTGCCAGCAGTCATGTCCTTCGGCGAAAACAGGGTGACACTGAAGCTTTCTTT.

This clonotype has at least ten counts. The chain couples TRBV4-1 to TRBJ2-3; TRBD2 might be the D (5 bases). Germline CDR1 MGHRA, CDR2 YSYEKL. V lost 2 bases, J lost 0 bases, and 15 bases lay in between. The CDR3 has 17 residues. The CDR3 region is CASSQFWERTSTDTQYF. The CDR3 nucleotides are TGCGCCAGCAGCCAATTCTGGGAGCGAACTAGCACAGATACGCAGTATTTT.

This sequence joins TRBV20-1 and TRBJ1-1; 8 bases are shared with TRBD1. V was clipped by 2 bases and J by 5 bases; unmatched bases: 4. CDR3 size: 13 residues. CDR1 is DFQATT and CDR2 is SNEGSKA in the germline V gene (reference sequence). The CDR3 DNA sequence: TGCAGTGCTAGAAAACGACAGGGGACTGAAGCTTTCTTT. Translation: CSARKRQGTEAFF.

This clonotype was found once. V usage is TRBV15 and J usage is TRBJ1-1; D remains ambiguous. Germline V lookup: CDR1 LNHNV, CDR2 YYDKDF (reference sequence). The ends were cut back, 8 bases at V and 2 bases at J, with 12 bases in the middle. This CDR3 spans 13 amino acids. The CDR3 sequence: CATRLLTNTEAFF. The DNA for the CDR3 is TGTGCCACCCGATTGCTTACAAACACTGAAGCTTTCTTT.

The V call is TRBV6-6, the J call TRBJ1-5, with unresolved D. The CDR3 runs 13 residues. Germline V gene lookup returns CDR1 MNHNY and CDR2 SVGAGI (reference sequence). The V end lost 8 bases, the J end lost 5 bases, and 13 bases lay between the germline ends. CDR3 nucleotide sequence: TGTGCCAGCCATGAGCGATTAGATCAGCCCCAGCATTTT. Protein: CASHERLDQPQHF.

This clonotype was counted ten times or more. The chain joins TRBV29-1 to TRBJ2-7; D remains unclear. The CDR3 has 15 residues. The V gene's germline CDR1 is SQVTM and CDR2 ANQGSEA. V shed 7 bases and J shed 0 bases, with 19 bases lying between them. The CDR3 coding sequence is TGCAGCGGACCCTGGGTTCGAAGGTTCTCCTACGAGCAGTACTTC. Translation gives CSGPWVRRFSYEQYF.

This rearrangement joins TRBV4-2 to TRBJ2-7, with 11 positions matching TRBD2. Germline CDR1 is LGHNA and CDR2 is YNFKEQ. Trimming removed 4 bases from V and 4 bases from J; junction bases left unmatched: 3. The CDR3 is made up of 14 amino acids. The CDR3 nucleotides read TGTGCCAGCAGCCCGGCTAGCGGGAGGTACGAGCAGTACTTC. Translated: CASSPASGRYEQYF.

This sequence joins TRBV6-1 and TRBJ2-5, with unresolved D. Trimming took 4 bases from V and 2 from J, leaving 11 bases between them. The CDR3 is 14 residues long. The germline V gene has CDR1 MNHNS and CDR2 SASEGT. In DNA, the CDR3 is TGTGCCAGCAGTGCACCAGCCAGACAAGAGACCCAGTACTTC. Encoded protein: CASSAPARQETQYF.

This clonotype was detected only a few times. This clone may be a read error of a much larger clone one base away. The rearrangement uses TRBV10-3 and TRBJ1-2; TRBD1 matches at 10 bases. This CDR3 has 15 residues. In germline, CDR1 is ENHRY, CDR2 SYGVKD. Written as DNA, the CDR3 is TGTGCCTCCCAAGAGGGGGCGGACAGGGGGGCTGGCTGCACCTTC. Protein sequence: CASQEGADRGAGCTF.

The chain uses TRBV7-2 and TRBJ2-3; 14 positions agree with TRBD2. The junction had 6 bases not matched to a gene; V was cut back by 7 bases and J by 3 bases. The germline V gene encodes CDR1 SGHTA and CDR2 FQGNSA. The CDR3 is made up of 16 amino acids. The CDR3 DNA sequence: TGTGCCAGCACCGAGAGACTAGCGGGAGGGACAGATACGCAGTATTTT. Its protein product is CASTERLAGGTDTQYF.

This clonotype appeared a few times. The chain links TRBV14 to TRBJ2-1, with TRBD2 identical over 8 bases. The J call may be wrong; the DNA end is better matched by TRBJ2-7. The CDR3 is made up of 16 amino acids. Germline V lookup: CDR1 SGHDN, CDR2 FVKESK. CDR3 in amino acids: CASSPHSGRGYNEQYF. The CDR3, as DNA: TGTGCCAGCAGCCCCCACAGCGGGAGAGGTTACAATGAGCAGTACTTC.

Concerning this clonotype: A much larger clone lies one base from this, so it may be a read error. The V and J genes are TRBV15 and TRBJ2-7; D might be TRBD1 (6 bases). The CDR3 loop spans 13 amino acids. Per germline, CDR1 LNHNV and CDR2 YYDKDF (reference sequence). CDR3 nucleotide sequence: TGTGCCACCTGCAGGGGCCCTACGGGGGAGCAGTACTTC. The encoded protein is CATCRGPTGEQYF.

Concerning this clonotype itself: One junction end does not reproduce the germline sequence, and a read error may be involved. V usage is TRBV9 and J usage is TRBJ2-7, with 7 bases aligning to TRBD2. The assigned J gene may be wrong: the sequence end matches TRBJ2-5 better. The CDR3 totals 14 residues. Germline V gene sequence: CDR1 SGDLS, CDR2 YYNGEE. CDR3 loop: CAGSFQGGGETQYF. The CDR3 DNA sequence: TGTGCCGGCAGCTTCCAGGGCGGGGGAGAGACCCAGTACTTC.

This clonotype has a handful of counts. The chain uses TRBV6-2 or TRBV6-3 and TRBJ2-1; D unclear. The V and J ends lost 2 bases and 9 bases respectively, with 14 bases between them. This CDR3 is 14 amino acids long. Germline V gives CDR1 MNHEY, CDR2 SVGEGT. DNA for the CDR3: TGTGCCAGCAGTTACGGGCTCTCGACGGGTGAGCAGTTCTTC. This gives the protein CASSYGLSTGEQFF.

This clonotype was recorded a few times. The chain is built from TRBV4-1 and TRBJ2-7; D not certain. Per the germline V gene, CDR1 is MGHRA and CDR2 is YSYEKL. CDR3 size: 14 residues. Trimming took off 0 bases at V and 4 bases at J, with 10 bases between the two ends. In DNA form, the CDR3 reads TGCGCCAGCAGCCAAGAAAGACTCCAATACGAGCAGTACTTC. It is translated as CASSQERLQYEQYF.

A few counts support this clonotype. The chain employs TRBV7-3 and TRBJ2-1; D not resolved. V was pared by 1 base and J by 5 bases, with 12 bases between. The CDR3 contains 15 residues. CDR1 is SGHTA and CDR2 is FQGTGA in the germline V gene. CDR3 loop: CASSLRAESHNEQFF. In DNA, the CDR3 is TGTGCCAGCAGCTTAAGGGCGGAGTCTCACAATGAGCAGTTCTTC.

This clonotype was detected a few times. In DNA, the CDR3 is TGTGCCAGCAGCCAAGGGGCTAGGCGTAATGAGACCCAGTACTTC. Its translation is CASSQGARRNETQYF. The V and J genes are TRBV4-2 and TRBJ2-5; no clear D. Germline CDR1 reads LGHNA; CDR2 reads YNFKEQ. With 1 base removed from V and 5 bases from J, the gap between germline ends came to 14 bases. The CDR3 runs to 15 residues.

This clonotype was seen a handful of times. The rearrangement joins TRBV6-2 or TRBV6-3 to TRBJ2-5; 10 bases are shared with TRBD2. The V segment lost 10 bases and the J segment 5 bases; nucleotides outside the gene matches: 16. From germline, CDR1 is MNHEY and CDR2 SVGEGT. This CDR3 comprises 16 residues. The CDR3 bases are TGTGCCATCAAATCCCTTTCACTAGCGGGAAATGAGACCCAGTACTTC. Amino acids: CAIKSLSLAGNETQYF.

This clonotype was counted only a few times. The chain carries TRBV29-1 and TRBJ2-2; 9 bases agree with TRBD1. CDR3 length equals 13 residues. Germline CDR1 and CDR2: SQVTM and ANQGSEA. V was clipped by 8 bases and J by 6 bases; unmatched bases: 7. The CDR3 DNA follows: TGCAGCAGCGGGACAGGGCGTCCCGGGGAGCTGTTTTTT. This encodes CSSGTGRPGELFF.

Worth noting for this clonotype: A much larger clone lies a single base off, so this may be a read error. V usage is TRBV7-2 and J usage is TRBJ2-3; 11 bases are a match to TRBD2. The CDR3 length is 16 residues. The germline V gene has CDR1 SGHTA and CDR2 FQGNSA. CDR3 in DNA: TGTGCCAGCAGTCTGACTAGCGGGACTAGCATAGATACGCAGTATTTT. This encodes CASSLTSGTSIDTQYF.

This clonotype was counted many times. The rearrangement uses TRBV5-1 and TRBJ2-6, with D perhaps matching TRBD1 (6 bases). Between the trimmed V and J ends, which lost 0 bases and 2 bases, there was a span of 9 bases. This CDR3 is 16 amino acids long. The germline gives CDR1 SGHRS, CDR2 YFSETQ. CDR3 sequence reads: CASSLGQEAGANVLTF. The CDR3 nucleotides read TGCGCCAGCAGCTTGGGACAGGAGGCTGGGGCCAACGTCCTGACTTTC.